This T cell receptor (beta chain) was sequenced during a study of regulatory T cells in long-lasting Graves disease. Time point of the sample: newly diagnosed GD, antithyroid drugs for less than 3 months. PBMC-derived RNA was used for the TCR library. Through Arm-PCR of CDR3 regions and iRepertoire HTBI primers, TCR beta libraries were built. TCRdb reprocessed the multiplex PCR reads via MiXCR and lists one record per CDR3 protein. The sample includes roughly 560,000 distinct CDR3 sequences, around 12% of them seen just once. This clonotype was picked up a small number of times. Germline values: CDR1 SGHAT, CDR2 FQNNGV. The germline V and J ends were trimmed by 7 bases and 6 bases, with 18 bases remaining between them. The CDR3 runs 15 residues. These same records also appear under a second study, on T cells in Graves' hyperthyroidism and ophthalmopathy. Turning to that study: Ophthalmopathy onset followed model prediction by a median approximately six months.

The source was peripheral blood mononuclear cells (PBMCs), collected at new diagnosis, from a patient treated with antithyroid drugs. This TCR was sampled from a woman in her thirties with Graves disease. The chain is built from TRBV11-2 and TRBJ2-2, with D perhaps matching TRBD2 (6 bases). The CDR3, as DNA: TGTGCCAGCACCTCCCTAGTAGCGGAGGCCGGGGAGCTGTTTTTT. This codes for CASTSLVAEAGELFF.